These T cell receptor beta chains were read from a single sample in a study of blood T cell repertoires in COVID-19. Here immunoSEQ multiplex PCR was the method, and the copy in TCRdb shows in-frame clones only, minus some. Of a few hundred thousand clones in the sample, roughly 90% are singletons; the top ten hold around 1.3%. Sequenced sample: peripheral blood. All receptors come from a man in his forties with acute or convalescent COVID-19. Each CDR3 is given with its conserved first and last residue. The order of the fields is D gene, V gene, J gene, clone size, CDR3 DNA, CDR3 protein. D genes are given only for firm matches. Only part of the rows carry a size: once, few, many, or a class if the clone is expanded.

>NA|TRBV30|TRBJ1-6|once
TGTGCCTGGAGTACACCAGGCGGGTATTCACCCCTCCACTTT
CAWSTPGGYSPLHF
>NA|TRBV19|TRBJ1-5|NA
TGTGCCAGTAGTATAGCTGCAGGGCCCCTCAGGGGCAATCAGCCCCAGCATTTT
CASSIAAGPLRGNQPQHF
>TRBD1|TRBV6-2/TRBV6-3|TRBJ1-6|NA
TGTGCCAGCAGTCGCGATTTCGGGACAGGGGGTCATTCACCCCTCCACTTT
CASSRDFGTGGHSPLHF
>TRBD1|TRBV27|TRBJ2-7|NA
TGTGCCAGCAGTTTATCCGGGACAGGGTCCCCCTACGAGCAGTACTTC
CASSLSGTGSPYEQYF
>TRBD1|TRBV4-1|TRBJ1-4|NA
TGCGCCAGCAGCCAGACCGGGACAGGGACTGAAAAACTGTTTTTT
CASSQTGTGTEKLFF
>NA|TRBV14|TRBJ2-3|NA
TGTGCCAGCAGCAAAAACGCGGGATTAAGCACAGATACGCAGTATTTT
CASSKNAGLSTDTQYF
>TRBD2|TRBV4-1|TRBJ2-3|once
TGCGCCAGCAGCCAAGAGGAGCGGGGGGCCGGGGATACGCAGTATTTT
CASSQEERGAGDTQYF
>NA|TRBV11-1|TRBJ1-2|NA
TGTGCCAGCAGCTCCCCGGAGACCGGTGTCTATGGCTACACCTTC
CASSSPETGVYGYTF
>NA|TRBV7-2|TRBJ2-1|NA
TGTGCCAGCAGCTTATTCGCGGCGGGCAATGAGCAGTTCTTC
CASSLFAAGNEQFF
>TRBD2|TRBV9|TRBJ2-1|NA
TGTGCCAGCAGCGTAGACGGGGGGACCTCCTACAATGAGCAGTTCTTC
CASSVDGGTSYNEQFF
>NA|TRBV6-5|TRBJ2-1|NA
TGTGCCAGCAGCACCGGGACAAGCCCCTACAATGAGCAGTTCTTC
CASSTGTSPYNEQFF
>NA|TRBV30|TRBJ1-6|NA
TGTGCCTGGAGTGGCCGGGGGGGGAATTCACCCCTCCACTTT
CAWSGRGGNSPLHF
>TRBD1|TRBV9|TRBJ1-2|NA
TGTGCCAGCAGCGGACAGACAGGGGCGAACTATGGCTACACCTTC
CASSGQTGANYGYTF
>TRBD2|TRBV5-4|TRBJ2-1|NA
TGTGCCAGCAGCCCCCTCAGGGTAGTGGGAGGGAACAATGAGCAGTTCTTC
CASSPLRVVGGNNEQFF
>NA|TRBV21-1|TRBJ1-2|NA
TGTGCCAGCAGCAAAGGGGCCAGGGACTATGGCTACACCTTC
CASSKGARDYGYTF
>NA|TRBV28|TRBJ1-2|NA
TGTGCCAGCAGTTTAAGGCACCCGGGGTATGGCTACACCTTC
CASSLRHPGYGYTF
>NA|TRBV7-8|TRBJ1-1|NA
TGTGCCAGCAGCCCCGGACTGGGCACTGAAGCTTTCTTT
CASSPGLGTEAFF
>TRBD1|TRBV6-2/TRBV6-3|TRBJ1-2|NA
TGTGCCAGCAGTGACCTGGGGACAGGGAACTATGGCTACACCTTC
CASSDLGTGNYGYTF
>NA|TRBV19|TRBJ2-2|once
TGTGCCAGTAGTATAAGCCCTTACACCGGGGAGCTGTTTTTT
CASSISPYTGELFF
>NA|TRBV9|TRBJ2-7|NA
TGTGCCAGCAGCCCCCGACAGGCGGCGACCTACGAGCAGTACTTC
CASSPRQAATYEQYF
>TRBD1|TRBV6-2/TRBV6-3|TRBJ2-1|NA
TGTGCCAGCAGCAAATGGCTAGAGGGGGCGAATGAGCAGTTCTTC
CASSKWLEGANEQFF
>TRBD1|TRBV7-3|TRBJ2-3|NA
TGTGCCAGCAGCTTAGAGGGGGCTAGCACAGATACGCAGTATTTT
CASSLEGASTDTQYF
>NA|TRBV11-3|TRBJ1-1|NA
TGTGCCAGCAGCTTCGGGTTGAACACTGAAGCTTTCTTT
CASSFGLNTEAFF
>TRBD2|TRBV18|TRBJ2-3|NA
TGTGCCAGCTCACCACCGAAAGGCACGGGGGGGCCCGCAGATACGCAGTATTTT
CASSPPKGTGGPADTQYF
>TRBD1|TRBV7-2|TRBJ1-2|NA
TGTGCCAGCAGCCCTCTGGGACAGGGGGCATATGGCTACACCTTC
CASSPLGQGAYGYTF
>NA|TRBV5-1|TRBJ2-7|NA
TGCGCCAGCAGCTTGTACAGCTTAGAGAACGAGCAGTACTTC
CASSLYSLENEQYF
>TRBD1|TRBV18|TRBJ1-5|NA
TGTGCCAGCTCACCGGGGACAGCGAATAATCAGCCCCAGCATTTT
CASSPGTANNQPQHF
>TRBD2|TRBV6-5|TRBJ2-7|NA
TGTGCCACCAGGGAGGGATCTAACGAGCAGTACTTC
CATREGSNEQYF
>TRBD1|TRBV11-1|TRBJ2-2|NA
TGTGCCAGCAGCTTAGCAGGGGGCCTTAGCGGGGAGCTGTTTTTT
CASSLAGGLSGELFF